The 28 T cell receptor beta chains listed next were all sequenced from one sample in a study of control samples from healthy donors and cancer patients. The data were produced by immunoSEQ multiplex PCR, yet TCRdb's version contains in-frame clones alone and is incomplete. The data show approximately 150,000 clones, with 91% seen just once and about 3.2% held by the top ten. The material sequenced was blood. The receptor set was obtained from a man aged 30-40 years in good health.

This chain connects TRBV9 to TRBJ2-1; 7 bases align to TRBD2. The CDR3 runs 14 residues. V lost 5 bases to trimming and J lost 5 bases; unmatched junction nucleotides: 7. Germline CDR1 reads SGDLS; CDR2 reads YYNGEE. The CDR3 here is CASSRSGLNNEQFF. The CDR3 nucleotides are TGTGCCAGCAGTCGTAGCGGGCTAAACAATGAGCAGTTCTTC.

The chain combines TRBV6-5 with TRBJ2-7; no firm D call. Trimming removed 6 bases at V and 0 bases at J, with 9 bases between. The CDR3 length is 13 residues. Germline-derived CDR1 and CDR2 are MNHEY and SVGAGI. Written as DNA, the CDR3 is TGTGCCAGCAGCGACCGGCTCTCCTACGAGCAGTACTTC. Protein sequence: CASSDRLSYEQYF.

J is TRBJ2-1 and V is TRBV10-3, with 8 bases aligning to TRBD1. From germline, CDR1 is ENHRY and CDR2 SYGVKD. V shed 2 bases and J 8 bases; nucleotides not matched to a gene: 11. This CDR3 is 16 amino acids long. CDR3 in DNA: TGTGCCATCAGTGAGCCGGCGGGACAGGTGGGCGATGAGCAGTTCTTC. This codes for CAISEPAGQVGDEQFF.

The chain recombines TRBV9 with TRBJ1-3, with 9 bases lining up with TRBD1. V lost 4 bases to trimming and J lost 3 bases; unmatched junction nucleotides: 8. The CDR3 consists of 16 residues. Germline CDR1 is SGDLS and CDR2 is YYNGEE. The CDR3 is CASSLVTGGDGNTIYF. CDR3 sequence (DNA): TGTGCCAGCAGCCTAGTAACAGGGGGCGATGGAAACACCATATATTTT.

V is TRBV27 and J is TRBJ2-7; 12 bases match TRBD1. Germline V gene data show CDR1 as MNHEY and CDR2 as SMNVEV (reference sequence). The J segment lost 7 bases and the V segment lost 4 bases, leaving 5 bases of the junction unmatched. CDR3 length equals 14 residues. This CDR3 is CASSSGQGAGEQYF. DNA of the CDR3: TGTGCCAGCAGTTCGGGACAGGGGGCGGGTGAGCAGTACTTC.

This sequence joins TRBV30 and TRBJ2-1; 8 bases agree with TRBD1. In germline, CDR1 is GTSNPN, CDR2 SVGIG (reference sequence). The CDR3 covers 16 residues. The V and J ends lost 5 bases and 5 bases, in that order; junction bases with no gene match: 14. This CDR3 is CAWHRGSYSGHNEQFF. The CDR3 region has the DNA TGTGCCTGGCACAGGGGGAGTTACAGTGGCCACAATGAGCAGTTCTTC. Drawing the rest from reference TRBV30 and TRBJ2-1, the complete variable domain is SQTIHQWPATLVQPVGSPLSLECTVEGTSNPNLYWYRQAAGRGLQLLFYSVGIGQISSEVPQNLSASRPQDRQFILSSKKLLLSDSGFYLCAWHRGSYSGHNEQFFGPGTRLTVL.

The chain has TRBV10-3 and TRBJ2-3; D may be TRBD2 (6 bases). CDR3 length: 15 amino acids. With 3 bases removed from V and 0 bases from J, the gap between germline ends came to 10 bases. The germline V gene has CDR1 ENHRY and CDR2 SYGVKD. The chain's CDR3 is CAISESGSSTDTQYF. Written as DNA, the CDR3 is TGTGCCATCAGTGAAAGCGGGTCGAGCACAGATACGCAGTATTTT.

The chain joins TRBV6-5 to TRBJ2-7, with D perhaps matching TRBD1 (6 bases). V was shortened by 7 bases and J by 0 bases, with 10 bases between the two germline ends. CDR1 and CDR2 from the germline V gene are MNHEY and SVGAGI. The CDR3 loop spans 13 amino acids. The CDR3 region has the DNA TGTGCCAGCAACCGGGACAACTCCTACGAGCAGTACTTC. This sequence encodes CASNRDNSYEQYF.

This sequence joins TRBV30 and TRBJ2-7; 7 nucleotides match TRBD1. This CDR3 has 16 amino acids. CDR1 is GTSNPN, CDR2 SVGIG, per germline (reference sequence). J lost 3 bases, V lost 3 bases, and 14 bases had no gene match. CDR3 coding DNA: TGTGCCTGGAGCGCTACGCGACAGGGCGGAATCTACGAGCAGTACTTC. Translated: CAWSATRQGGIYEQYF.

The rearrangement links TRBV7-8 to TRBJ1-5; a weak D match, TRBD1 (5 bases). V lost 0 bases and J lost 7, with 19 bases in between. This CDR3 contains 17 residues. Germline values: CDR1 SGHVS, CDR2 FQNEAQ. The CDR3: CASSLAVGWGGGQPQHF. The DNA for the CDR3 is TGTGCCAGCAGCTTAGCGGTTGGTTGGGGGGGAGGGCAGCCCCAGCATTTT. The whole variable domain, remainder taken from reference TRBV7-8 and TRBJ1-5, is GAGVSQSPRYKVAKRGQDVALRCDPISGHVSLFWYQQALGQGPEFLTYFQNEAQLDKSGLPSDRFFAERPEGSVSTLKIQRTQQEDSAVYLCASSLAVGWGGGQPQHFGDGTRLSIL.

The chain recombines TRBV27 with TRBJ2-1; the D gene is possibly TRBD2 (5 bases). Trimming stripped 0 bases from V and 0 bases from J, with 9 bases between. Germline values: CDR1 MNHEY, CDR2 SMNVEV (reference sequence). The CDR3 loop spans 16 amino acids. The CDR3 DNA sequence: TGTGCCAGCAGTTTATCAGCTAGCCTCTCCTACAATGAGCAGTTCTTC. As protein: CASSLSASLSYNEQFF.

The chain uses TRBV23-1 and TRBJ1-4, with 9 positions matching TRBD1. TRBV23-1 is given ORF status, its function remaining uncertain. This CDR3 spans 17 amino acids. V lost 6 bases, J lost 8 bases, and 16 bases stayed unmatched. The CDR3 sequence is CASRRRDRVSGFEKLFF. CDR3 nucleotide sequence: TGCGCCAGCAGGCGCCGGGACAGGGTTTCGGGTTTCGAAAAACTGTTTTTT.

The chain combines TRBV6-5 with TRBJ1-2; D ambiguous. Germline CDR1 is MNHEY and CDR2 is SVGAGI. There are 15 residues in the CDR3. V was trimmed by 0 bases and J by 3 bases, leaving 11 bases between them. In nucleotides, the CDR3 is TGTGCCAGCAGTTACTCTAAAAGAACCTACTATGGCTACACCTTC. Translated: CASSYSKRTYYGYTF.

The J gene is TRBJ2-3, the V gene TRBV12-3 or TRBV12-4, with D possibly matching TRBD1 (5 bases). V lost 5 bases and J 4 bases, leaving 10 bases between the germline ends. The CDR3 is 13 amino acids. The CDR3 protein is CASSGHQSDTQYF. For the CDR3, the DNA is TGTGCCAGCAGTGGACATCAGTCAGATACGCAGTATTTT.

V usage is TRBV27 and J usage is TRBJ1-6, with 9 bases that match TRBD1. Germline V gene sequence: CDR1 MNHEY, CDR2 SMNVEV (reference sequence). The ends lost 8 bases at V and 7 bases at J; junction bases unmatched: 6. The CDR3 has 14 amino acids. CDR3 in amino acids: CASRTGQGNSPLHF. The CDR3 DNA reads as TGTGCCAGCCGGACGGGACAGGGAAATTCACCCCTCCACTTT.

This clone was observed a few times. The CDR3 sequence is CASRGQGAFIEQFF. The CDR3 DNA reads as TGTGCCAGCAGAGGACAGGGGGCTTTCATTGAGCAGTTCTTC. V usage is TRBV2 and J usage is TRBJ2-1; 11 bases match TRBD1. V lost 6 bases, J lost 9 bases, and 7 bases stayed unmatched. The germline V gene has CDR1 SNHLY and CDR2 FYNNEI. The CDR3 contains 14 residues.

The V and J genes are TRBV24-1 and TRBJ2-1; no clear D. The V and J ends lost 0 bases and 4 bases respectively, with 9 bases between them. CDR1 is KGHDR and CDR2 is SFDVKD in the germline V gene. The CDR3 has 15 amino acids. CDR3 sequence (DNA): TGTGCCACCAGTGATTTGGGGCACCCGTACAATGAGCAGTTCTTC. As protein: CATSDLGHPYNEQFF.

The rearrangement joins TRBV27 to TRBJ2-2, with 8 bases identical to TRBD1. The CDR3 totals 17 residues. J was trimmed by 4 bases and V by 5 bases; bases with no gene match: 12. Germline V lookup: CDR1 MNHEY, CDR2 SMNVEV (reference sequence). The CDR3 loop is CASSRATQGAVTGELFF. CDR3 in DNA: TGTGCCAGCAGTCGAGCCACTCAGGGGGCTGTCACCGGGGAGCTGTTTTTT.

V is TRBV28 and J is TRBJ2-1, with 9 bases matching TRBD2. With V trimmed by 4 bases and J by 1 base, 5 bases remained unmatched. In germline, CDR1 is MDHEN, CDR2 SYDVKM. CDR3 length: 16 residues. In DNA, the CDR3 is TGTGCCAGCAGTTCGATAGCGGGGGTGTCCTACAATGAGCAGTTCTTC. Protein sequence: CASSSIAGVSYNEQFF. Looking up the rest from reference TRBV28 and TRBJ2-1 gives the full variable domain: DVKVTQSSRYLVKRTGEKVFLECVQDMDHENMFWYRQDPGLGLRLIYFSYDVKMKEKGDIPEGYSVSREKKERFSLILESASTNQTSMYLCASSSIAGVSYNEQFFGPGTRLTVL.

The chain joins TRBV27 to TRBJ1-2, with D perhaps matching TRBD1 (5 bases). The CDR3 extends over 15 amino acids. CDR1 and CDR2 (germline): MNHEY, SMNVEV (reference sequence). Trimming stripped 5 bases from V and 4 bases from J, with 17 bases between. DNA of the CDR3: TGTGCCAGCAGTGGGGGTGCAGGGCGCTCCTATGGCTACACCTTC. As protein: CASSGGAGRSYGYTF.

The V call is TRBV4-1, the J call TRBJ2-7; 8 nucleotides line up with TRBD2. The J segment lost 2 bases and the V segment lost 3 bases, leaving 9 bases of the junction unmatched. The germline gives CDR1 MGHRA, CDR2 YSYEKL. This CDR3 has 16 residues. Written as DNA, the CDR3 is TGCGCCAGCAGCCAGGCCTTAGCGGGGCACCCCTACGAGCAGTACTTC. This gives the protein CASSQALAGHPYEQYF.

Here the CDR3 reads CASRRQGSEAFF. In DNA form, the CDR3 reads TGTGCCAGCAGAAGACAGGGGAGTGAAGCTTTCTTT. V usage is TRBV2 and J usage is TRBJ1-1; 8 bases agree with TRBD1. The CDR3 is 12 residues long. The trim removed 6 bases at V and 7 bases at J, leaving 4 bases unmatched. Germline V lookup: CDR1 SNHLY, CDR2 FYNNEI.

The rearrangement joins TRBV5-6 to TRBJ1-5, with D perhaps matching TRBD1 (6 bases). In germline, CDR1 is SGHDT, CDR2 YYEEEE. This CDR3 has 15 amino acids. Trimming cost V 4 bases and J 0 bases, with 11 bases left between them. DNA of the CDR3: TGTGCCAGCAGCGTACAGGGACCTAGCAATCAGCCCCAGCATTTT. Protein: CASSVQGPSNQPQHF.

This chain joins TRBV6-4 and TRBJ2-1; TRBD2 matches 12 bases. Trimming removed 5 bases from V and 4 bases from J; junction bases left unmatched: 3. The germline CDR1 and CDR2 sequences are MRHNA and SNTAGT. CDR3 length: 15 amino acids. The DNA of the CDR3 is TGTGCCAGCAGTCTGACTAGCGGGGGATACAATGAGCAGTTCTTC. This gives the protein CASSLTSGGYNEQFF.

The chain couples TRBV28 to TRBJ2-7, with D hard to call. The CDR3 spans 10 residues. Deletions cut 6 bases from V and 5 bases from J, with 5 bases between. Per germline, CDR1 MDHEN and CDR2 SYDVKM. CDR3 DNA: TGTGCCAGCAGCAGACACGAGCAGTACTTC. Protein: CASSRHEQYF.

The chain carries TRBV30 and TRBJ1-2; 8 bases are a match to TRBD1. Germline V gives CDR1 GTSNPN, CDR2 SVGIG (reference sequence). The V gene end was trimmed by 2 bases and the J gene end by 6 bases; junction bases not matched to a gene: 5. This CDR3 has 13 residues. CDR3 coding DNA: TGTGCCTGGAGTCTGGACAGGGTGGATGGCTACACCTTC. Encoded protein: CAWSLDRVDGYTF.

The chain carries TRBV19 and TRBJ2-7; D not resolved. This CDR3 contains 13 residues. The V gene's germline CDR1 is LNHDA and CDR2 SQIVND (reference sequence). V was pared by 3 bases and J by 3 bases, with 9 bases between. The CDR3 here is CASSIGQDYEQYF. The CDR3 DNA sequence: TGTGCCAGTAGTATTGGCCAGGACTACGAGCAGTACTTC.

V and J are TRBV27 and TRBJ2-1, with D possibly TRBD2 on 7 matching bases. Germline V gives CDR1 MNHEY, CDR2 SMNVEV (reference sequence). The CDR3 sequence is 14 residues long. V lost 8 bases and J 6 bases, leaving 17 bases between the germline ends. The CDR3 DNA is TGTGCCAGCTTCCTAGGGGGGGGGCTCAATGAGCAGTTCTTC. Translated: CASFLGGGLNEQFF.